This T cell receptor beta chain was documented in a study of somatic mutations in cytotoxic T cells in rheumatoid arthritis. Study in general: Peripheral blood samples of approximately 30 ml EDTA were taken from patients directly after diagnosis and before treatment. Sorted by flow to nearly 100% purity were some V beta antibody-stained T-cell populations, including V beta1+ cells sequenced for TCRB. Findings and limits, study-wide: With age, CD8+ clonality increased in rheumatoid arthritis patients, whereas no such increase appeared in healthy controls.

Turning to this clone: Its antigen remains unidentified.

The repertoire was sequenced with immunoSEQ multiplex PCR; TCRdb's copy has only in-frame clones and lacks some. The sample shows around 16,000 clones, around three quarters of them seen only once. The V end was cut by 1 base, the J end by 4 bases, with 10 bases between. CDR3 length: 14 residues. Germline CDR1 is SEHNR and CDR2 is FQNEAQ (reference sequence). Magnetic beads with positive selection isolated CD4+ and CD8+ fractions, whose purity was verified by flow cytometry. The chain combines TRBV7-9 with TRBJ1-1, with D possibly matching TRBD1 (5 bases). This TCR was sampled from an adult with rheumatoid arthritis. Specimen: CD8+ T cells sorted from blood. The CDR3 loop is CASSLVGGTTEAFF. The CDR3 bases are TGTGCCAGCAGCTTAGTCGGCGGGACCACTGAAGCTTTCTTT.